The 22 T cell receptor beta chains below were found in one sample sequenced in a study of blood T cell repertoires in COVID-19 (dated by TCRdb to 2020 to 2021). The library was produced with the immunoSEQ multiplex PCR assay. TCRdb's version of the immuneACCESS table is confined to in-frame rearrangements and falls short of the full clone set. An unresolved V gene accounts for under half of the shortfall where checked; the remainder is of unknown origin. Recorded for this sample are about 220,000 clones; around four fifths of them occurred a single time. Of the sample, approximately 5.1% is held by the ten largest clones. Material: peripheral blood. These receptors were obtained from a woman in her sixties or seventies who had recovered from COVID-19.

The chain links TRBV7-2 to TRBJ1-3; D remains ambiguous. The germline CDR1 and CDR2 sequences are SGHTA and FQGNSA. V was clipped by 2 bases and J by 4 bases, with 3 bases between them. The CDR3 loop spans 12 amino acids. DNA of the CDR3: TGTGCCAGCAGCTTATCGGGAAACACCATATATTTT. Its protein product is CASSLSGNTIYF.

The CDR3 nucleotides are TGTGCCAGCAGCTCTAGGACAGGGGGAGGCACAGATACGCAGTATTTT. Encoded protein: CASSSRTGGGTDTQYF. This chain connects TRBV11-3 to TRBJ2-3; 10 bases match TRBD1. The CDR3 contains 16 residues. CDR1 and CDR2 (germline): SGHNT, YENEEA. V dropped 4 bases and J dropped 1; count of bases not matched to a gene: 5.

This clone appeared a single time. This chain uses TRBV6-5 with TRBJ1-3; D is perhaps TRBD1 (6 bases). V gave up 6 bases and J gave up 4 bases, with 16 bases separating them. CDR1 is MNHEY, CDR2 SVGAGI, per germline. The CDR3 sequence is 15 residues long. The CDR3 DNA reads as TGTGCCAGCAGGAACAAGGGGGGGGCGGGAAACACCATATATTTT. Residues: CASRNKGGAGNTIYF.

CDR3 residues: CASSTGTAISTEAFF. For the CDR3, the DNA is TGTGCCAGCAGCACCGGGACAGCGATTTCCACTGAAGCTTTCTTT. The chain carries TRBV7-9 and TRBJ1-1; 7 nucleotides match TRBD1. CDR1 and CDR2 from the germline V gene are SEHNR and FQNEAQ (reference sequence). This CDR3 is 15 amino acids long. V shed 5 bases, J shed 4 bases, and the junction held 10 bases outside the gene matches.

The chain couples TRBV2 to TRBJ2-7; TRBD2 agrees at 7 bases. CDR3 length: 15 amino acids. CDR1 and CDR2 (germline): SNHLY, FYNNEI. With V trimmed by 8 bases and J by 3 bases, 13 bases remained unmatched. The CDR3 bases are TGTGCCAGCCAGGAGATGCCGGGGGGTCTCTACGAGCAGTACTTC. It specifies CASQEMPGGLYEQYF.

The V call is TRBV10-3, the J call TRBJ1-5; 8 positions agree with TRBD1. This CDR3 contains 14 residues. The junction had 4 bases not matched to a gene; V was cut back by 3 bases and J by 6 bases. Germline lookup yields CDR1 ENHRY and CDR2 SYGVKD. The CDR3 protein is CAISDPQGGQPQHF. CDR3 sequence (DNA): TGTGCCATCAGTGACCCACAGGGGGGTCAGCCCCAGCATTTT.

The V gene is TRBV4-1, the J gene TRBJ1-1; D remains ambiguous. From germline, CDR1 is MGHRA and CDR2 YSYEKL. V dropped 2 bases and J dropped 0 bases, with 10 bases sitting between them. CDR3 length: 15 amino acids. CDR3 in DNA: TGCGCCAGCAGCCAAATTAGGCGGGTGAACACTGAAGCTTTCTTT. This codes for CASSQIRRVNTEAFF.

The chain uses TRBV5-1 and TRBJ1-6; the D gene is possibly TRBD1 (5 bases). V dropped 0 bases and J dropped 10 bases, with 17 bases sitting between them. The CDR3 consists of 16 residues. Germline assignment: CDR1 SGHRS and CDR2 YFSETQ. CDR3 nucleotide sequence: TGCGCCAGCAGCTTGGGCGACACTCCAGGGTCCTCACCCCTCCACTTT. Translation gives CASSLGDTPGSSPLHF. The full variable domain, rest sourced from reference TRBV5-1 and TRBJ1-6, is KAGVTQTPRYLIKTRGQQVTLSCSPISGHRSVSWYQQTPGQGLQFLFEYFSETQRNKGNFPGRFSGRQFSNSRSEMNVSTLELGDSALYLCASSLGDTPGSSPLHFGNGTRLTVT.

The chain recombines TRBV4-2 with TRBJ2-5; 12 bases agree with TRBD2. CDR3 size: 16 residues. J lost 2 bases, V lost 2 bases, and 3 bases had no gene match. Germline lookup yields CDR1 LGHNA and CDR2 YNFKEQ. The CDR3 region is CASSQRGTSGQETQYF. Written as DNA, the CDR3 is TGTGCCAGCAGCCAACGAGGGACTAGCGGGCAAGAGACCCAGTACTTC.

This clone occurred a few times. The chain joins TRBV12-3 or TRBV12-4 to TRBJ2-7; D ambiguous. Trimming cost V 2 bases and J 7 bases, with 12 bases left between them. This CDR3 is 13 amino acids long. The CDR3: CASSLLLAREQYF. The CDR3 DNA sequence: TGTGCCAGCAGTTTACTCTTAGCTCGAGAGCAGTACTTC.

This rearrangement joins TRBV18 to TRBJ2-3; D might be TRBD1 (6 bases). Between the trimmed V and J ends, which lost 6 bases and 6 bases, there was a span of 13 bases. Germline loops: CDR1 KGHSH, CDR2 LQKENI. This CDR3 comprises 13 residues. In DNA, the CDR3 is TGTGCCAGCTCGGGTCAGGGGCCGGATACGCAGTATTTT. It codes for CASSGQGPDTQYF.

The CDR3 sequence is CASIYDWGRETQYF. CDR3 in DNA: TGTGCCAGCATCTACGACTGGGGGCGAGAGACCCAGTACTTC. The chain combines TRBV7-2 with TRBJ2-5; D perhaps matches TRBD1 (6 bases). Germline lookup yields CDR1 SGHTA and CDR2 FQGNSA. This CDR3 has 14 amino acids. Trimming took 7 bases from V and 4 from J, leaving 16 bases between them.

The chain carries TRBV5-1 and TRBJ2-3, with TRBD2 matching 7 bases. Germline CDR1 reads SGHRS; CDR2 reads YFSETQ. This CDR3 has 16 residues. With 4 bases clipped from V and 5 bases from J, the junction kept 13 bases outside the gene matches. The chain's CDR3 is CASSPWAGVPGDTQYF. As DNA, the CDR3 is TGCGCCAGCAGCCCGTGGGCGGGGGTACCGGGAGATACGCAGTATTTT.

The chain joins TRBV29-1 to TRBJ2-3; D is perhaps TRBD2 (5 bases). Germline V gives CDR1 SQVTM, CDR2 ANQGSEA. The CDR3 is 13 amino acids. V was shortened by 8 bases and J by 5 bases, with 17 bases between the two germline ends. CDR3 loop: CSTPRRGRDTQYF. CDR3 sequence (DNA): TGCAGCACCCCACGCCGAGGGAGAGATACGCAGTATTTT.

The chain uses TRBV30 and TRBJ1-3, with D maybe TRBD1 (5 bases). From germline, CDR1 is GTSNPN and CDR2 SVGIG (reference sequence). V was pared by 5 bases and J by 0 bases, with 8 bases between. CDR3 length equals 13 residues. The CDR3 sequence: CAWQRGSGNTIYF. Here the CDR3 DNA reads TGTGCCTGGCAAAGGGGCTCTGGAAACACCATATATTTT. The variable domain in full, completed from reference TRBV30 and TRBJ1-3, reads SQTIHQWPATLVQPVGSPLSLECTVEGTSNPNLYWYRQAAGRGLQLLFYSVGIGQISSEVPQNLSASRPQDRQFILSSKKLLLSDSGFYLCAWQRGSGNTIYFGEGSWLTVV.

This clone was seen a single time. The CDR3 loop is CASSPPGTGQKDTQYF. The CDR3 DNA follows: TGTGCCAGCAGCCCGCCCGGGACAGGGCAAAAAGATACGCAGTATTTT. The rearrangement uses TRBV13 and TRBJ2-3; TRBD1 matches at 9 bases. From germline, CDR1 is PRHDT and CDR2 FYEKMQ (reference sequence). V was clipped by 5 bases and J by 5 bases; unmatched bases: 11. The CDR3 is 16 amino acids. The full variable domain, rest sourced from reference TRBV13 and TRBJ2-3, is AAGVIQSPRHLIKEKRETATLKCYPIPRHDTVYWYQQGPGQDPQFLISFYEKMQSDKGSIPDRFSAQQFSDYHSELNMSSLELGDSALYFCASSPPGTGQKDTQYFGPGTRLTVL.

The chain is built from TRBV24-1 and TRBJ2-1; 10 bases align to TRBD2. J lost 4 bases, V lost 6 bases, and 5 bases had no gene match. The CDR3 is 15 amino acids. The V gene's germline CDR1 is KGHDR and CDR2 SFDVKD. CDR3 in DNA: TGTGCCACCAGTTCAGGACTAGCGGAATACAATGAGCAGTTCTTC. Its translation is CATSSGLAEYNEQFF.

In DNA, the CDR3 is TGTGCCAGCAGCCCCTGGGGGGGGAGAGGGTTCCAAGAGACCCAGTACTTC. It is translated as CASSPWGGRGFQETQYF. This rearrangement joins TRBV11-2 to TRBJ2-5, with 7 positions matching TRBD2. The CDR3 runs 17 residues. Germline values: CDR1 SGHAT, CDR2 FQNNGV. The ends lost 5 bases at V and 1 base at J; junction bases unmatched: 13.

The chain combines TRBV5-7 with TRBJ1-1, with TRBD1 matching 11 bases. TRBV5-7 is annotated as an ORF whose role is uncertain. Trimming cost V 0 bases and J 6 bases; bases outside gene matches: 13. The CDR3 covers 18 residues. The CDR3 DNA follows: TGTGCCAGCAGCTTGGATGTGGGACAGGGGGGTATTGAGGCTGAAGCTTTCTTT. Translated: CASSLDVGQGGIEAEAFF.

The chain combines TRBV7-9 with TRBJ1-6; the D is unclear. CDR3 length equals 14 residues. CDR1 SEHNR and CDR2 FQNEAQ come from the germline V gene (reference sequence). V lost 5 bases to trimming and J lost 9 bases, with 14 bases between them. CDR3 in amino acids: CASSQGGAGSPLHF. For the CDR3, the DNA is TGTGCCAGCAGCCAAGGAGGAGCGGGTTCACCCCTCCACTTT.

In this sample, this clone turned up once. This chain links TRBV21-1 with TRBJ2-5; whether TRBD2, the table's D call, matches the DNA was not checked. TRBV21-1 is listed as a pseudogene. This CDR3 has 16 amino acids. The CDR3 spells CASSKKVREAKETQYF. In nucleotides, the CDR3 is TGTGCCAGCAGCAAAAAGGTCCGGGAGGCCAAAGAGACCCAGTACTTC.

This chain uses TRBV30 with TRBJ2-7; 10 bases agree with TRBD1. The CDR3 runs to 14 residues. Germline V gene sequence: CDR1 GTSNPN, CDR2 SVGIG (reference sequence). Unmatched junction bases numbered 11, after V lost 3 bases and J lost 9 bases. CDR3 nucleotide sequence: TGTGCCTGGAGCGGCACGGGACAGGGGTGGTCGCAGTACTTC. It translates to CAWSGTGQGWSQYF.